This paragraph covers one T cell receptor (beta chain) sequence. Its antigen is as yet unknown. These data belong to a study of cytomegalovirus exposure and HLA in healthy donors. Points from the study as a whole: Earlier analysis found most TCR beta V segments productive about 87% or about 30% of the time. Of the V segments, some could not be distinguished, including TRBV6-2 and TRBV6-3, and were excluded.

The CDR3 contains 17 residues. Germline V gene data show CDR1 as SEHNR and CDR2 as FQNEAQ (reference sequence). Between the trimmed V and J ends, which lost 1 base and 4 bases, there was a span of 17 bases. Unrecorded immune exposures were likely, despite nominal health at sampling. PCR was performed using 60 Vbeta and 13 Jbeta primers. Assay used: immunoSEQ multiplex PCR; TCRdb lists only in-frame clones, some missing. The sample consists of 150,000 to 200,000 clones, over 75% of them appearing once. The chain employs TRBV7-9 and TRBJ2-1; D call uncertain. The source is a girl under three years old in good health and CMV-seronegative. Sequenced input: PBMCs. This CDR3 is CASSLDVREVRYNEQFF. The CDR3 nucleotides are TGTGCCAGCAGCTTAGACGTGAGAGAGGTCCGGTACAATGAGCAGTTCTTC.